This is a list of T cell receptor beta chains from one sample in a study of blood T cell repertoires in COVID-19. Data came from immunoSEQ multiplex PCR; TCRdb stores just in-frame clones and leaves some out. The table records about 260,000 clones, almost 90% of them present only once. Sequenced sample: peripheral blood. All receptors derive from a woman younger than 45 with COVID-19, enrolled during active disease. Both conserved end residues are part of each CDR3. A D gene is named only where the DNA matches it firmly. Clone size is shown for a subset of rows, as once, few, many or a class of expanded clone.

clone_size d_call j_call v_call cdr3_nt cdr3_aa
NA NA TRBJ2-4 TRBV20-1 TGCAGTGCTTTCAGGGTTGATGGTCAGTACTTC CSAFRVDGQYF
NA NA TRBJ2-7 TRBV9 TGTGCCAGCAGCGTAGATCTGGGGGCGGAGGAGCAGTACTTC CASSVDLGAEEQYF
NA NA TRBJ1-5 TRBV19 TGTGCCAGTAGTATAGCCCGACAGGCGGCTCAGCCCCAGCATTTT CASSIARQAAQPQHF
few NA TRBJ2-7 TRBV16 TGTGCCAGCAGCCAATCAGGGGTCGAGCAGTACTTC CASSQSGVEQYF
NA NA TRBJ2-7 TRBV11-2 TGTGCCAGCACCGCGTGGGGGCGGGAGAGATACGAGCAGTACTTC CASTAWGRERYEQYF
few NA TRBJ1-1 TRBV5-4 TGTGCCAGCACTGACAGAAACACTGAAGCTTTCTTT CASTDRNTEAFF
once NA TRBJ2-3 TRBV27 TGTGCCAGCAGTTTCCGGACAGGCACAGATACGCAGTATTTT CASSFRTGTDTQYF
NA NA TRBJ2-7 TRBV18 TGTGCCAGCTCACCCGGACAGCCGTCCTACGAGCAGTACTTC CASSPGQPSYEQYF
NA NA TRBJ2-2 TRBV18 TGTGCCAGCTCACAAAACAGGGACAATGCCGGGGAGCTGTTTTTT CASSQNRDNAGELFF
NA TRBD1 TRBJ2-1 TRBV6-2/TRBV6-3 TGTGCCAGCAGTTATGTGGACAGGAATGAGCAGTTCTTC CASSYVDRNEQFF
NA TRBD2 TRBJ2-1 TRBV7-2 TGTGCCAGCAGCTTACATCTCCCCGCTAGCGGGAGGTTCAATGAGCAGTTCTTC CASSLHLPASGRFNEQFF
NA NA TRBJ2-7 TRBV27 TGTGCCAGCAGTTTGTACGGGACTGCCTACGAGCAGTACTTC CASSLYGTAYEQYF
NA NA TRBJ1-5 TRBV27 TGTGCCAGCAGTTTAATAGGGGGCAATCAGCCCCAGCATTTT CASSLIGGNQPQHF
NA TRBD1 TRBJ1-4 TRBV28 TGTGCCAGCAGTTTACGACAGGGTTCGGTTGAAAAACTGTTTTTT CASSLRQGSVEKLFF
NA TRBD2 TRBJ2-7 TRBV5-1 TGCGCCAGCAGCTTGGCCGGACTAGCGTACTACGAGCAGTACTTC CASSLAGLAYYEQYF
NA TRBD2 TRBJ2-7 TRBV27 TGTGCCAGCAGTTTATCCGCGGGGGGGGCAACGGGCGAGCAGTACTTC CASSLSAGGATGEQYF
once TRBD1 TRBJ2-7 TRBV19 TGTGCCAGTAGTAGGGGACAGGGGGACTACGAGCAGTACTTC CASSRGQGDYEQYF
NA NA TRBJ1-5 TRBV19 TGTGCCAGTAGTTTCGACATGAATCAGCCCCAGCATTTT CASSFDMNQPQHF
NA NA TRBJ1-5 TRBV7-2 TGTGCCAGCAGCTTATACGGAGGGAGCAATCAGCCCCAGCATTTT CASSLYGGSNQPQHF
NA TRBD1 TRBJ2-5 TRBV2 TGTGCCAGCAGTGAAGGGGGACAGGCGGAGACCCAGTACTTC CASSEGGQAETQYF
NA NA TRBJ1-6 TRBV5-1 TGCGCCAGCAGCCAGGGGTCGGGCTCACCCCTCCACTTT CASSQGSGSPLHF
NA NA TRBJ2-6 TRBV30 TGTGCCTGGAGTGTAGCTCTGGGGGCCAACGTCCTGACTTTC CAWSVALGANVLTF
NA TRBD1 TRBJ1-4 TRBV4-2 TGTGCCAGCAGCCAGTCGGACAGGGGAGCTAATGAAAAACTGTTTTTT CASSQSDRGANEKLFF
NA NA TRBJ1-2 TRBV27 TGTGCCAGCAGTTCGCGGACCATCACGGGGGGCTACACCTTC CASSSRTITGGYTF
NA TRBD2 TRBJ2-3 TRBV6-5 TGTGCCAGCAGTTATGGGGGGGGCACAGATACGCAGTATTTT CASSYGGGTDTQYF
NA NA TRBJ2-5 TRBV19 TGTGCCAGTACAGGACCCGCCAGGGGCGCCCAGTACTTC CASTGPARGAQYF
NA NA TRBJ1-3 TRBV19 TGTGCCAGCTCGGATCGACAGGTCTCCTCTGGAAACACCATATATTTT CASSDRQVSSGNTIYF
NA TRBD1 TRBJ1-2 TRBV2 TGTGCCAGCACCCGGGACAGCAACTATGGCTACACCTTC CASTRDSNYGYTF
few NA TRBJ1-5 TRBV28 TGTGCCAGCAGTTTATTCAGCAGGCCTTCGAGCAATCAGCCCCAGCATTTT CASSLFSRPSSNQPQHF
NA TRBD2 TRBJ2-5 TRBV3-1/TRBV3-2 TGTGCCAGCAGCCTTAGCGGGGACGAGACCCAGTACTTC CASSLSGDETQYF
NA NA TRBJ1-4 TRBV4-3 TGCGCCAGCAGCCAAGATTTTAGGGGTTCAAAACTGTTTTTT CASSQDFRGSKLFF
NA TRBD2 TRBJ2-3 TRBV4-2 TGTGCCAGCAGCCAAGAAGCCGCTAGCGGGAAAGATACGCAGTATTTT CASSQEAASGKDTQYF
NA TRBD1 TRBJ1-5 TRBV27 TGTGCCAGCAGACAGGGGAATAGCAATCAGCCCCAGCATTTT CASRQGNSNQPQHF
once TRBD2 TRBJ2-3 TRBV5-1 TGCGCCAGCAGCCCGGGGGGTAGCACAGATACGCAGTATTTT CASSPGGSTDTQYF
NA TRBD1 TRBJ2-3 TRBV29-1 TGCAGCGCCAAACAGGGGGCTGGGGCAGATACGCAGTATTTT CSAKQGAGADTQYF
NA TRBD2 TRBJ2-3 TRBV5-1 TGCGCCAGCAGCTCCGGGACTAGCGTAGATACGCAGTATTTT CASSSGTSVDTQYF
once TRBD2 TRBJ2-5 TRBV9 TGTGCCAGCAGCGTCCGAGCCCAACTTTTAGCGGGAGGCCGAGAGACCCAGTACTTC CASSVRAQLLAGGRETQYF
once TRBD1 TRBJ2-1 TRBV5-1 TGCGCCAGCAGCATAGGGACAGGGGACTACAATGAGCAGTTCTTC CASSIGTGDYNEQFF
few NA TRBJ1-1 TRBV14 TGTGCCAGCAGCCAGTCGGGACACCGGAACACTGAAGCTTTCTTT CASSQSGHRNTEAFF
once TRBD2 TRBJ2-7 TRBV28 TGTGCCAGCAGACTGGGACTAGCGACTAACTACGAGCAGTACTTC CASRLGLATNYEQYF
NA NA TRBJ2-7 TRBV10-1 TGCGCCAGCAGTGACGGTTCCGAGCAGTACTTC CASSDGSEQYF
NA NA TRBJ2-5 TRBV5-1 TGCGCCAGCAGCCCGGGAGCCACCGGGACAGTTGGGGGGGAGACCCAGTACTTC CASSPGATGTVGGETQYF
NA NA TRBJ1-5 TRBV9 TGTGCCAGCAGCGTAGGACAGGTGGGTCAGCCCCAGCATTTT CASSVGQVGQPQHF
once TRBD2 TRBJ2-7 TRBV4-1 TGCGCCAGCAGCCAAAGTCTCCTACCGGGAGGAGGCGAGCAGTACTTC CASSQSLLPGGGEQYF
NA TRBD2 TRBJ2-7 TRBV4-1 TGCGCCAGCAGCCCACTAGGGACTAGCGGGACCAACGAGCAGTACTTC CASSPLGTSGTNEQYF
NA TRBD1 TRBJ2-3 TRBV12-5 TGTGCTAGTGGTTTAACGTGGGACGGGACAGGAGCTTTCACAGATACGCAGTATTTT CASGLTWDGTGAFTDTQYF
NA TRBD1 TRBJ1-4 TRBV12-5 TGTGCTAGTGGCCCGGACAGGGTGTTTTTAACTAATGAAAAACTGTTTTTT CASGPDRVFLTNEKLFF
NA TRBD2 TRBJ2-2 TRBV28 TGTGCCAGCAGTTTGGCGGGGGGCGGGATAGGGGAGCTGTTTTTT CASSLAGGGIGELFF
NA TRBD2 TRBJ2-7 TRBV27 TGTGCCAGCAGGCTAGCGGGAGAACTCCACGAGCAGTACTTC CASRLAGELHEQYF
once NA TRBJ2-1 TRBV27 TGTGCCAGCAGTGGAATCTCGGGCTCCTACAATGAGCAGTTCTTC CASSGISGSYNEQFF
NA NA TRBJ1-1 TRBV6-5 TGTGCCAGCTCTAGGGGCCTCGGATTTAGTGAAGCTTTCTTT CASSRGLGFSEAFF
NA NA TRBJ1-1 TRBV19 TGTGCCAGTAGTCTAAAAGACAGGAGGAACACTGAAGCTTTCTTT CASSLKDRRNTEAFF
NA TRBD1 TRBJ2-5 TRBV7-6 TGTGCCAGCAGCTTAGAGGCGACAGGGGGAAGAGAGACCCAGTACTTC CASSLEATGGRETQYF
NA NA TRBJ1-3 TRBV30 TGTGCCTGGATCACAGGAACTGGAAACACCATATATTTT CAWITGTGNTIYF